The clone carrying this T cell receptor beta chain has a single count. Its antigen is as yet unknown. The data derive from a study of T cell responses to AZD1222 COVID-19 vaccine. Study observations and caveats: Donors skewed white British and female; clonal diversity was possibly underestimated. Nearly half of spike-specific TCRs reportedly go after variant regions that carry no mutations. Repertoires were obtained only post-peak T cell response.

V lost 0 bases to trimming and J lost 2 bases; unmatched junction nucleotides: 5. Looked up from germline, CDR1 is KGHSH and CDR2 is LQKENI. The CDR3 runs 19 residues. The assay was immunoSEQ multiplex PCR, and TCRdb's table has in-frame clones only and misses some. The sample includes 120,000 or so clones, about 92% of them seen just once. The TCR comes from an adult who received the AZD1222 COVID-19 vaccine. The source was peripheral blood, collected 28 days after the second AZD1222 dose. The chain carries TRBV18 and TRBJ2-2; 14 bases agree with TRBD2. CDR3 nucleotides: TGTGCCAGCTCACCACCGGGACTAGCGGGGGTCAGAAACACCGGGGAGCTGTTTTTT. Translating gives CASSPPGLAGVRNTGELFF.